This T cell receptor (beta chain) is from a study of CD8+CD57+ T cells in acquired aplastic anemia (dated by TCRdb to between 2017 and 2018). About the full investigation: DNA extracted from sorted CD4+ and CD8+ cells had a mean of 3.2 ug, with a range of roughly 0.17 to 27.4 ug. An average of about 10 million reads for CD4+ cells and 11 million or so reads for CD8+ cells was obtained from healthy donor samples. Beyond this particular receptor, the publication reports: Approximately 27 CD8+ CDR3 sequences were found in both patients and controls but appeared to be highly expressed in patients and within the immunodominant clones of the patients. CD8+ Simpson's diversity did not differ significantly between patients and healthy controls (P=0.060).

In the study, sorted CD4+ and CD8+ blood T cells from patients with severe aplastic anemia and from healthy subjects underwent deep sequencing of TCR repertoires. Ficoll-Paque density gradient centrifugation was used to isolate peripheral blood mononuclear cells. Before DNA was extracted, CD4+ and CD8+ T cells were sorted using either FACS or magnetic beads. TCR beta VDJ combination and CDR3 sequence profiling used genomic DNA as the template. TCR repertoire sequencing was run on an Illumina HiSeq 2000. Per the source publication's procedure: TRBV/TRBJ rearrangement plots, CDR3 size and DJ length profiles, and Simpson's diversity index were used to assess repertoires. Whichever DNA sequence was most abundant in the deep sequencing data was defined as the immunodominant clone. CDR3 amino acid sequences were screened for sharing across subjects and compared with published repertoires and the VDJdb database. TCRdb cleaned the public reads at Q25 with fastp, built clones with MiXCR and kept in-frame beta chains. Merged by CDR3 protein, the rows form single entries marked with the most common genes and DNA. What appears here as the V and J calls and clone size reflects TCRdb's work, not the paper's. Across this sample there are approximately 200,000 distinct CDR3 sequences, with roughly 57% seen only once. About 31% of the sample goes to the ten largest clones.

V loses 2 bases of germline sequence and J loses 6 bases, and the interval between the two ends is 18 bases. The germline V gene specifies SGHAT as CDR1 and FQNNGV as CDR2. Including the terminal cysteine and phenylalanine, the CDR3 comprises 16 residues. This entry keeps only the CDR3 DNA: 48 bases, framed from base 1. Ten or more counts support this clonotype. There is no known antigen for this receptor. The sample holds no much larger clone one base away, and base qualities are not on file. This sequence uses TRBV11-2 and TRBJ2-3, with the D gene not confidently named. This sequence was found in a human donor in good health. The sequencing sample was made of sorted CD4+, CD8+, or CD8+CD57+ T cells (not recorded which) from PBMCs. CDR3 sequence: CASSLKLGLVIDTQYF. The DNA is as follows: TGTGCCAGCAGCTTAAAGTTGGGTCTAGTGATCGATACGCAGTATTTT.